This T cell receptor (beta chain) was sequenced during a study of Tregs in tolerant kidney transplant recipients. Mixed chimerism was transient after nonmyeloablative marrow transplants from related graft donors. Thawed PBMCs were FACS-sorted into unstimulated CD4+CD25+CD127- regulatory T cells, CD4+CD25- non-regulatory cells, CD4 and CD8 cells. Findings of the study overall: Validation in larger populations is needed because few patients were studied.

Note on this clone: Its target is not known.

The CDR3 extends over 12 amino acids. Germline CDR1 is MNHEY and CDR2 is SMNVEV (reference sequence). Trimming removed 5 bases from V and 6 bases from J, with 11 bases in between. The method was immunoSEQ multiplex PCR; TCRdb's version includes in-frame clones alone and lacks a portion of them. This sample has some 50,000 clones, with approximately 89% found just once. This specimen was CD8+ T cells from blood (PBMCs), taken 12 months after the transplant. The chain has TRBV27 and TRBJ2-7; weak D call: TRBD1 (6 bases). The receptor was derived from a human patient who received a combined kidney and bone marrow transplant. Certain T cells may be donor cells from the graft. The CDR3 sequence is CASSGSRGEQYF. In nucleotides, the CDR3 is TGTGCCAGCAGTGGATCCAGGGGCGAGCAGTACTTC.